These 4 T cell receptor beta chains originate from one sample sequenced in a study of OX40 agonist ivuxolimab in advanced cancers. Clones were sequenced by immunoSEQ multiplex PCR, and TCRdb holds only the in-frame ones, with some missing. The repertoire holds about 80,000 clones, with just over 90% as singletons. The sample was CD4+ or CD8+ T cells sorted from blood, taken in a trial of the OX40 agonist ivuxolimab. The receptors originated from an adult with an advanced solid tumor such as melanoma, head and neck, liver or kidney cancer.

This sequence joins TRBV19 and TRBJ1-2; D is possibly TRBD1 (5 bases). The germline V and J ends were trimmed by 9 bases and 2 bases, with 10 bases remaining between them. The CDR3 is 12 amino acids. Germline V gives CDR1 LNHDA, CDR2 SQIVND (reference sequence). The CDR3 sequence is CARGLENYGYTF. The DNA of the CDR3 is TGTGCCAGGGGGCTTGAGAACTATGGCTACACCTTC.

The chain couples TRBV30 to TRBJ1-2; D gene uncertain. This CDR3 contains 13 residues. The germline V gene encodes CDR1 GTSNPN and CDR2 SVGIG (reference sequence). V was shortened by 2 bases and J by 8 bases, with 15 bases between the two germline ends. The CDR3, as DNA: TGTGCCTGGAGTCGGGCTATTTCGGGGGGCTACACCTTC. It yields the protein CAWSRAISGGYTF.

This chain links TRBV5-1 with TRBJ2-1, with 7 bases identical to TRBD2. The CDR3 has 14 residues. CDR1 SGHRS and CDR2 YFSETQ come from the germline V gene. V trimming: 2 bases; J trimming: 4 bases; junction bases outside the gene matches: 3. The CDR3 is CASSFIAGYNEQFF. DNA for the CDR3: TGCGCCAGCAGCTTCATAGCGGGTTACAATGAGCAGTTCTTC.

V gene TRBV2 combines with J gene TRBJ1-5, with D unresolved. V lost 3 bases and J lost 3, with 9 bases in between. Germline V gene sequence: CDR1 SNHLY, CDR2 FYNNEI. This CDR3 spans 14 amino acids. CDR3 residues: CASSEETPNQPQHF. The CDR3, as DNA: TGTGCCAGCAGTGAGGAGACACCCAATCAGCCCCAGCATTTT.